The rows below give T cell receptor beta chains drawn from one sample of a study of shared clonotypes between healthy human individuals. Libraries were prepared by immunoSEQ multiplex PCR; TCRdb keeps only in-frame clonotypes and omits some of them. This table has 2,100,000 or so clones, about 94% appearing once. The sequenced sample consisted of naive CD4+ T cells sorted from blood. Every receptor here comes from a man younger than 35 in good health. Both conserved end residues are part of each CDR3. Each record gives: J gene, V gene, CDR3 protein.

J: TRBJ2-1; V: TRBV15; CDR3: CATSRLPNPGLGYNEQFF
J: TRBJ1-3; V: TRBV30; CDR3: CAWTQGPGNTIYF
J: TRBJ2-7; V: TRBV6-5; CDR3: CASRDRVGSYEQYF
J: TRBJ2-7; V: TRBV7-7; CDR3: CASSLNRESEQYF
J: TRBJ2-5; V: TRBV4-2; CDR3: CASSLGGIQETQYF
J: TRBJ1-6; V: TRBV6-1; CDR3: CASSPGSSYNSPLHF
J: TRBJ2-1; V: TRBV28; CDR3: CASSQTYGRDLDEQFF
J: TRBJ1-5; V: TRBV10-3; CDR3: CAISDPGQGSNQPQHF
J: TRBJ2-5; V: TRBV4-1; CDR3: CASSRVTSGGRGETQYF
J: TRBJ1-1; V: TRBV28; CDR3: CASSLLGGRGRFSNTEAFF
J: TRBJ1-1; V: TRBV18; CDR3: CASSANRQDPEAFF
J: TRBJ2-7; V: TRBV10-3; CDR3: CAISESAEQYF
J: TRBJ2-3; V: TRBV29-1; CDR3: CSVEVSGWDSTDTQYF
J: TRBJ2-5; V: TRBV11-2; CDR3: CASSLGAKGETQYF
J: TRBJ2-5; V: TRBV28; CDR3: CASSPSGTGDQETQYF
J: TRBJ2-2; V: TRBV25-1; CDR3: CASSESGTGSAGELFF
J: TRBJ2-3; V: TRBV23-1; CDR3: CASSQGRDFTDTQYF
J: TRBJ2-1; V: TRBV5-1; CDR3: CASSPWTNREQFF